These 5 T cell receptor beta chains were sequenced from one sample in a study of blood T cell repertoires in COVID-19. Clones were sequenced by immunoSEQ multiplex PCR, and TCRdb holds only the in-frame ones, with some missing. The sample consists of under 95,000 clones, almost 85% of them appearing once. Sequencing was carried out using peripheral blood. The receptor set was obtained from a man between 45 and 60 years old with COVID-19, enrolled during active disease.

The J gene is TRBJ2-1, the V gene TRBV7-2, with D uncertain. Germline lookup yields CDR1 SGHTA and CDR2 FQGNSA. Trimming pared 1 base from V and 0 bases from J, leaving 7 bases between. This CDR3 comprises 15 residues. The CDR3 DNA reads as TGTGCCAGCAGCTTAGGGAGTAGCTCCTACAATGAGCAGTTCTTC. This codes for CASSLGSSSYNEQFF.

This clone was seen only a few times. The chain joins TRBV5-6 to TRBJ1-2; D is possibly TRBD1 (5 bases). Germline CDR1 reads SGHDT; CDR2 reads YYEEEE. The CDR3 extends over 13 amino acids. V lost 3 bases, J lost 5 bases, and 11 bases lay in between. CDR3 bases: TGTGCCAGCAGCTCAGGGAAGAGGTATGGCTACACCTTC. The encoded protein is CASSSGKRYGYTF.

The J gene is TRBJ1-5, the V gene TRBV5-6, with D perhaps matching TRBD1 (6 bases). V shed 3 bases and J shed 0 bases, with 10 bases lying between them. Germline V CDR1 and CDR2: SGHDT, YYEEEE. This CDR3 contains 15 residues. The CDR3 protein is CASSWGHLSNQPQHF. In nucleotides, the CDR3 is TGTGCCAGCAGCTGGGGACACCTTAGCAATCAGCCCCAGCATTTT.

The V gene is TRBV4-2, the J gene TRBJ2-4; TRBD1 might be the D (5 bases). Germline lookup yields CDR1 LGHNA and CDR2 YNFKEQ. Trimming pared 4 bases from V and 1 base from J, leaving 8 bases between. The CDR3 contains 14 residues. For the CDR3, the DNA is TGTGCCAGCAGCCCTCCAGGGGCCAAAAACATTCAGTACTTC. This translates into CASSPPGAKNIQYF.

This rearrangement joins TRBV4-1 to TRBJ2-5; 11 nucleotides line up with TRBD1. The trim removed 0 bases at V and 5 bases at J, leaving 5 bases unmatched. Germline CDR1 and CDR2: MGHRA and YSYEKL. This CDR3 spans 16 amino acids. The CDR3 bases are TGCGCCAGCAGCCAAGAGCCGGACAGGGGGCGGGAGACCCAGTACTTC. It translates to CASSQEPDRGRETQYF.